These 22 T cell receptor beta chains were sequenced from one sample in a study of shared clonotypes between healthy human individuals. TCRdb keeps only in-frame clones here, not all; method: immunoSEQ multiplex PCR. The sample consists of over a million clones, around 74% of them appearing once. Sequenced: memory CD4+ T cells sorted from blood. The sample's subset: CD45RA-negative fraction. Every receptor here comes from a man in his late teens or twenties in good health.

With regard to this clone: Other DNA sequences within the sample encode an identical CDR3. CDR3 sequence: CASSMDRLTDTQYF. In DNA form, the CDR3 reads TGTGCCAGTAGTATGGACAGGCTCACAGATACGCAGTATTTT. The genes are TRBV19 and TRBJ2-3; 7 positions match TRBD1. The junction had 2 bases not matched to a gene; V was cut back by 3 bases and J by 2 bases. CDR3 size: 14 residues. Germline CDR1 reads LNHDA; CDR2 reads SQIVND (reference sequence).

V is TRBV19 and J is TRBJ1-6, with D possibly being TRBD1 (5 bases). In germline, CDR1 is LNHDA, CDR2 SQIVND (reference sequence). CDR3 length: 14 amino acids. The V end lost 4 bases, the J end lost 7 bases, and 11 bases lay between the germline ends. The CDR3 loop is CASSNQGSNSPLHF. The CDR3 nucleotides read TGTGCCAGTAGTAATCAGGGATCGAATTCACCCCTCCACTTT.

Of note for this clone: Other DNA sequences in the sample encode the same CDR3. V usage is TRBV5-1 and J usage is TRBJ1-3; 7 bases align to TRBD1. The CDR3 is 15 residues long. With V trimmed by 4 bases and J by 4 bases, 8 bases remained unmatched. From germline, CDR1 is SGHRS and CDR2 YFSETQ. CDR3 DNA: TGCGCCAGCAGCCTGGAGGGGGCTACAGGAAACACCATATATTTT. Amino acids: CASSLEGATGNTIYF.

CDR3 DNA sequence: TGTGCCTGGAGCCGGGACCCCCGGTCGGAGCTGTTTTTT. Translating gives CAWSRDPRSELFF. The rearrangement joins TRBV30 to TRBJ2-2; D tentatively fits TRBD1 or TRBD2 (5 bases each). The CDR3 is 13 amino acids. Between the trimmed V and J ends, which lost 3 bases and 10 bases, there was a span of 15 bases. Germline CDR1 reads GTSNPN; CDR2 reads SVGIG (reference sequence).

CDR3 coding DNA: TGTGCCAGCAGCAAGGGACAGGGGACCCAAGAGACCCAGTACTTC. This gives the protein CASSKGQGTQETQYF. V is TRBV5-8 and J is TRBJ2-5, with 10 bases fitting TRBD1. V was clipped by 4 bases and J by 1 base; unmatched bases: 4. This CDR3 has 15 residues. CDR1 and CDR2 from the germline V gene are SGHTS and YDEGEE.

This rearrangement joins TRBV4-3 to TRBJ1-4; maybe TRBD1 (5 bases). Trimming stripped 1 base from V and 8 bases from J, with 14 bases between. There are 15 residues in the CDR3. Germline values: CDR1 LGHNA, CDR2 YSLEER. For the CDR3, the DNA is TGCGCCAGCAGCCAAGGCAGTGTTGAGGGGGAAAAACTGTTTTTT. This codes for CASSQGSVEGEKLFF.

The chain is built from TRBV19 and TRBJ1-1, with 7 bases matching TRBD1. In germline, CDR1 is LNHDA, CDR2 SQIVND (reference sequence). The junction had 8 bases not matched to a gene; V was cut back by 6 bases and J by 1 base. The CDR3 totals 15 residues. The CDR3 loop is CASRTGSFGNTEAFF. The DNA of the CDR3 is TGTGCCAGTAGGACAGGGAGCTTTGGGAACACTGAAGCTTTCTTT.

This chain links TRBV6-6 with TRBJ2-7; D possibly corresponds to TRBD2 (7 bases). Between the trimmed V and J ends, which lost 8 bases and 3 bases, there was a span of 20 bases. Germline CDR1 reads MNHNY; CDR2 reads SVGAGI (reference sequence). The CDR3 is 15 residues long. The CDR3 protein is CASEASGGGGYEQYF. The CDR3 nucleotides are TGTGCCAGCGAGGCCTCGGGGGGCGGGGGCTACGAGCAGTACTTC.

This clone was seen a handful of times. The chain joins TRBV25-1 to TRBJ2-7; D remains ambiguous. V gave up 1 base and J gave up 1 base, with 5 bases separating them. The CDR3 is 13 residues long. Per germline, CDR1 MGHDK and CDR2 SYGVNS. CDR3 nucleotides: TGTGCCAGCAGTGAATTTTTGTCCTACGAGCAGTACTTC. Its translation: CASSEFLSYEQYF.

J is TRBJ1-1 and V is TRBV20-1; a possible D gene is TRBD1 (6 bases). V lost 6 bases, J lost 10 bases, and 15 bases lay in between. The CDR3 is 11 amino acids. Germline V CDR1 and CDR2: DFQATT, SNEGSKA (reference sequence). Written as DNA, the CDR3 is TGCAGTGCCCGTGGGGGGGGCTTAGCTTTCTTT. Residues: CSARGGGLAFF.

Details on this clone: This same CDR3 is encoded by further DNA sequences in the sample. The DNA for the CDR3 is TGTGCCAGCAGCTTGGGGGGACAGAACTATGGCTACACCTTC. It encodes CASSLGGQNYGYTF. The chain carries TRBV5-4 and TRBJ1-2, with 7 bases aligning to TRBD1. V shed 0 bases and J 2 bases; nucleotides not matched to a gene: 1. Germline V gives CDR1 SGHNT, CDR2 YYREEE (reference sequence). The CDR3 has 14 amino acids.

V and J are TRBV19 and TRBJ1-2; D possibly corresponds to TRBD1 (6 bases). The CDR3 totals 14 residues. The germline V gene encodes CDR1 LNHDA and CDR2 SQIVND (reference sequence). Trimming left V 5 bases short and J 2 bases short, with 12 bases between. The CDR3 is CASSPGHVNYGYTF. The CDR3 bases are TGTGCCAGTAGTCCGGGACACGTCAACTATGGCTACACCTTC.

V is TRBV14 and J is TRBJ2-3; weak D call: TRBD2 (6 bases). Germline V lookup: CDR1 SGHDN, CDR2 FVKESK. Trimming left V 6 bases short and J 1 base short, with 14 bases between. The CDR3 length is 15 residues. The CDR3: CASSFGRGRTDTQYF. As DNA, the CDR3 is TGTGCCAGCAGTTTCGGGCGGGGCCGCACAGATACGCAGTATTTT.

The CDR3 DNA reads TGTGCCTGGAGTTCACTGGGCAATGGGGCCAACGTCCTGACTTTC. Protein sequence: CAWSSLGNGANVLTF. This chain links TRBV30 with TRBJ2-6; D remains ambiguous. Trimming left V 2 bases short and J 3 bases short, with 11 bases between. CDR1 and CDR2 from the germline V gene are GTSNPN and SVGIG (reference sequence). This CDR3 region has 15 residues.

The chain has TRBV6-4 and TRBJ2-3; 10 bases agree with TRBD2. V was clipped by 4 bases and J by 4 bases; unmatched bases: 8. The germline V gene has CDR1 MRHNA and CDR2 SNTAGT. This CDR3 region has 16 residues. DNA of the CDR3: TGTGCCAGCAGTGCCTTAGCGGGAGGTGGGCCAGATACGCAGTATTTT. Amino acids: CASSALAGGGPDTQYF.

The chain is built from TRBV7-2 and TRBJ2-3, with D possibly being TRBD2 (6 bases). The CDR3 has 12 amino acids. V lost 5 bases to trimming and J lost 9 bases, with 12 bases between them. Germline V gene sequence: CDR1 SGHTA, CDR2 FQGNSA. This CDR3 is CASSPGEVTQYF. As DNA, the CDR3 is TGTGCCAGCAGCCCCGGGGAGGTGACGCAGTATTTT.

The chain employs TRBV19 and TRBJ1-2; TRBD1 agrees at 9 bases. The CDR3 has 15 residues. Trimming took 0 bases from V and 2 from J; bases not matched to a gene: 1. Germline V gene data show CDR1 as LNHDA and CDR2 as SQIVND (reference sequence). Written as DNA, the CDR3 is TGTGCCAGTAGTATAGACGGGACAGGGAACTATGGCTACACCTTC. It translates to CASSIDGTGNYGYTF.

Remarks on this clone: One end of the junction varies from germline; a read error may be responsible. The gene calls are TRBV10-1 and TRBJ2-2, with D possibly TRBD2 on 6 matching bases. The CDR3 has 13 amino acids. The V gene's germline CDR1 is WNHNN and CDR2 SYGVQD (reference sequence). The CDR3 DNA follows: TGTGCCAGTAGCCGGGACTACACCGGGGAGCTGTTTTTT. It encodes CASSRDYTGELFF.

The rearrangement uses TRBV5-8 and TRBJ2-3; tentative D call: TRBD2 (5 bases). Germline assignment: CDR1 SGHTS and CDR2 YDEGEE. V lost 0 bases and J lost 3, with 14 bases in between. The CDR3 totals 16 residues. CDR3 DNA: TGTGCCAGCAGCTTGGTTAGCGCTTGGGTGACAGATACGCAGTATTTT. This sequence encodes CASSLVSAWVTDTQYF.

The chain links TRBV6-6 to TRBJ2-7; 7 bases are shared with TRBD2. V was pared by 6 bases and J by 0 bases, with 8 bases of the junction left unmatched. The germline V gene has CDR1 MNHNY and CDR2 SVGAGI (reference sequence). This CDR3 is built from 15 residues. The CDR3 DNA reads as TGTGCCAGCAGAGCGGGACTCCTCGCCTCCTACGAGCAGTACTTC. Amino acid sequence: CASRAGLLASYEQYF.

The chain links TRBV19 to TRBJ1-2; D may be TRBD1 (5 bases). V was trimmed by 8 bases and J by 4 bases, leaving 17 bases between them. Germline lookup yields CDR1 LNHDA and CDR2 SQIVND (reference sequence). This CDR3 has 14 amino acids. CDR3 sequence: CASVARGAGYGYTF. DNA for the CDR3: TGTGCCAGTGTGGCAAGGGGCGCTGGCTATGGCTACACCTTC. The whole variable domain, filled in from reference TRBV19 and TRBJ1-2, reads DGGITQSPKYLFRKEGQNVTLSCEQNLNHDAMYWYRQDPGQGLRLIYYSQIVNDFQKGDIAEGYSVSREKKESFPLTVTSAQKNPTAFYLCASVARGAGYGYTFGSGTRLTVV.

The chain uses TRBV5-1 and TRBJ1-4; TRBD1 aligns across 8 bases. In germline, CDR1 is SGHRS, CDR2 YFSETQ. With V trimmed by 4 bases and J by 6 bases, 8 bases remained unmatched. The CDR3 extends over 15 amino acids. The CDR3 DNA follows: TGCGCCAGCAGCGCCCTTGGACAGGGTTATGAAAAACTGTTTTTT. Residues: CASSALGQGYEKLFF.